This T cell receptor beta chain was sequenced in a study of T cell changes during pregnancy in multiple sclerosis. Sequencing was performed with immunoSEQ multiplex PCR; in TCRdb, only in-frame clones are kept and a portion is missing. The table records around 100,000 clones, more than 80% of them present only once. Germline V lookup: CDR1 MNHNS, CDR2 SASEGT. The CDR3 is made up of 14 amino acids. V shed 3 bases, J shed 7 bases, and the junction held 6 bases outside the gene matches. The clonotype was recovered from a female donor with multiple sclerosis, enrolled in a pregnancy study. The material was peripheral blood, obtained in the second trimester of pregnancy. The chain joins TRBV6-1 to TRBJ1-5; 7 bases match TRBD1. This CDR3 is CASSDGGGGQPQHF. The CDR3, as DNA: TGTGCCAGCAGTGACGGAGGGGGCGGGCAGCCCCAGCATTTT.